One T cell receptor (beta chain) is described in this entry. Its cognate antigen is unknown. These data are taken from a study of shared clonotypes between healthy human individuals. The authors distributed each subset's genomic DNA evenly over several immunoSEQ plates. Generated by immunoSEQ multiplex PCR, the TCRdb table keeps only in-frame clones and is missing some. The sample includes over 2 million clones, roughly 92% of them seen just once. Study-level points and caveats: Expectations were that clonotype sharing among donors would be affected by sequencing depth.

The CDR3 runs 15 residues. V lost 1 base and J lost 3; bases outside the gene matches: 5. Germline CDR1 reads SGHTA; CDR2 reads FQGNSA. J is TRBJ2-7 and V is TRBV7-2; 8 nucleotides align to TRBD1. The sequenced material came from naive CD4+ T cells from PBMCs. Subset reported: CD45RA+ positively selected. The receptor was derived from a man between 18 and 35 years old in good health. Some clones in this sample may be carry-over from other donors' samples. The DNA for the CDR3 is TGTGCCAGCAGCTTAGGGGCCGGACAGGGCTACGAGCAGTACTTC. Translated, it gives CASSLGAGQGYEQYF.